One sample yielded the 18 T cell receptor beta chains listed below, sequenced in a study of memory CD4+ T cells and cytomegalovirus serostatus. Repertoires were generated with immunoSEQ multiplex PCR, while TCRdb's copy carries only in-frame clones and drops some. The sample consists of 38,000 or so clones, around 79% of them appearing once. Single viable CD3+CD4+CD8-CD45RO+ cells were sorted as the memory CD4+ T cells. Source material: memory CD4+ T cells from blood. The receptors shown here come from an adult in good health and CMV-seronegative.

J is TRBJ1-4 and V is TRBV18; the D gene is possibly TRBD1 (5 bases). This CDR3 is built from 13 residues. The V gene's germline CDR1 is KGHSH and CDR2 LQKENI. Trimming stripped 6 bases from V and 5 bases from J, with 10 bases between. The CDR3 DNA follows: TGTGCCAGCTCCAGGGCGGAAAATGAAAAACTGTTTTTT. This translates into CASSRAENEKLFF. The whole variable domain, filled in from reference TRBV18 and TRBJ1-4, reads NAGVMQNPRHLVRRRGQEARLRCSPMKGHSHVYWYRQLPEEGLKFMVYLQKENIIDESGMPKERFSAEFPKEGPSILRIQQVVRGDSAAYFCASSRAENEKLFFGSGTQLSVL.

This chain uses TRBV9 with TRBJ1-2; 9 positions match TRBD1. The CDR3 covers 17 residues. CDR1 and CDR2 (germline): SGDLS, YYNGEE. The V and J ends lost 4 bases and 9 bases, in that order; junction bases with no gene match: 19. CDR3 protein: CASSNGDRAMGLVSYTF. CDR3 bases: TGTGCCAGCAGCAATGGGGACAGGGCGATGGGGTTGGTTAGCTACACCTTC.

The chain joins TRBV29-1 to TRBJ2-3; D gene uncertain. The CDR3 extends over 13 amino acids. Germline values: CDR1 SQVTM, CDR2 ANQGSEA. The V end was cut by 4 bases, the J end by 1 base, with 9 bases between. CDR3 coding DNA: TGCAGCGTTGCGCCCCCCGGCACAGATACGCAGTATTTT. This codes for CSVAPPGTDTQYF.

This chain uses TRBV11-2 with TRBJ2-7; D not resolved. Germline loops: CDR1 SGHAT, CDR2 FQNNGV. The ends were cut back, 2 bases at V and 5 bases at J, with 13 bases in the middle. This CDR3 has 14 amino acids. CDR3 amino acids: CASSLLRGKDEQYF. CDR3 bases: TGTGCCAGCAGCTTATTGCGAGGCAAGGACGAGCAGTACTTC.

V usage is TRBV5-4 and J usage is TRBJ2-1; D is unclear. Per the germline V gene, CDR1 is SGHNT and CDR2 is YYREEE (reference sequence). The CDR3 consists of 12 residues. V gave up 4 bases and J gave up 10 bases, with 12 bases separating them. The CDR3: CASSITAGEQFF. The CDR3 DNA reads TGTGCCAGCAGCATAACGGCCGGGGAGCAGTTCTTC. Full variable domain (rest looked up from reference TRBV5-4 and TRBJ2-1): ETGVTQSPTHLIKTRGQQVTLRCSSQSGHNTVSWYQQALGQGPQFIFQYYREEENGRGNFPPRFSGLQFPNYSSELNVNALELDDSALYLCASSITAGEQFFGPGTRLTVL.

This chain connects TRBV15 to TRBJ2-1; D is perhaps TRBD2 (7 bases). The V gene lost 5 bases and the J gene lost 8 bases, with 19 bases spanning the gap. Germline CDR1 LNHNV, CDR2 YYDKDF (reference sequence). This CDR3 has 15 amino acids. This CDR3 is CATSLEFGGGYEQFF. CDR3 sequence (DNA): TGTGCCACCAGCCTCGAATTTGGCGGGGGCTATGAGCAGTTCTTC.

V usage is TRBV27 and J usage is TRBJ2-7, with 9 bases matching TRBD1. V lost 8 bases to trimming and J lost 4 bases; unmatched junction nucleotides: 12. The CDR3 extends over 15 amino acids. The germline CDR1 and CDR2 sequences are MNHEY and SMNVEV (reference sequence). CDR3 sequence (DNA): TGTGCCAGCCTTACCAGGACAGGGGCTACGTACGAGCAGTACTTC. Its translation is CASLTRTGATYEQYF.

The CDR3 sequence: CASRRALYNEQFF. The CDR3, as DNA: TGTGCCAGCAGGCGGGCCCTCTACAATGAGCAGTTCTTC. The chain carries TRBV2 and TRBJ2-1, with D perhaps matching TRBD2 (5 bases). V was cut by 6 bases and J by 3 bases, with 9 bases left in between. This CDR3 comprises 13 residues. The V gene's germline CDR1 is SNHLY and CDR2 FYNNEI.

The sample holds a few counts of this clone. The rearrangement joins TRBV30 to TRBJ2-7; no clear D. Between the trimmed V and J ends, which lost 0 bases and 5 bases, there was a span of 5 bases. CDR3 size: 11 residues. CDR1 and CDR2 from the germline V gene are GTSNPN and SVGIG (reference sequence). The DNA for the CDR3 is TGTGCCTGGAGTGTACGGAACGAGCAGTACTTC. Amino acid sequence: CAWSVRNEQYF.

CDR3 nucleotide sequence: TGTGCCAGCAGTGAACAGGGTTATTCACCCCTCCACTTT. Translation: CASSEQGYSPLHF. The V gene is TRBV6-1, the J gene TRBJ1-6, with D perhaps matching TRBD1 (5 bases). Per germline, CDR1 MNHNS and CDR2 SASEGT. Trimming left V 2 bases short and J 8 bases short, with 7 bases between. The CDR3 contains 13 residues.

V is TRBV5-1 and J is TRBJ1-2; 9 nucleotides align to TRBD1. The CDR3 runs to 15 residues. Trimming removed 4 bases from V and 4 bases from J; junction bases left unmatched: 8. Germline CDR1 reads SGHRS; CDR2 reads YFSETQ. The CDR3 sequence is CASSGTGGAGYGYTF. The CDR3 DNA is TGCGCCAGCAGCGGCACAGGGGGCGCGGGCTATGGCTACACCTTC.

In this sample, this clone turned up a few times. This chain joins TRBV30 and TRBJ1-2; D is perhaps TRBD1 (6 bases). The V end lost 5 bases, the J end lost 2 bases, and 9 bases lay between the germline ends. This CDR3 is 12 amino acids long. Per germline, CDR1 GTSNPN and CDR2 SVGIG (reference sequence). The CDR3, as DNA: TGTGCCTGGGCACAGGGAAACTATGGCTACACCTTC. This translates into CAWAQGNYGYTF.

V usage is TRBV4-1 and J usage is TRBJ2-2; D gene uncertain. In germline, CDR1 is MGHRA, CDR2 YSYEKL. Trimming left V 4 bases short and J 6 bases short, with 9 bases between. The CDR3 length is 13 residues. CDR3 amino acids: CASSPLRAGELFF. CDR3 DNA sequence: TGCGCCAGCAGCCCCCTACGGGCCGGGGAGCTGTTTTTT.

This clone is labeled medium-sized. The chain combines TRBV29-1 with TRBJ1-3; no reliable D call. The CDR3 loop spans 11 amino acids. Germline V gives CDR1 SQVTM, CDR2 ANQGSEA. The V gene lost 7 bases and the J gene lost 4 bases, with 8 bases spanning the gap. The CDR3 sequence is CSALLGNTIYF. CDR3 sequence (DNA): TGCAGCGCCTTACTCGGAAACACCATATATTTT.

V usage is TRBV6-5 and J usage is TRBJ1-6; TRBD1 might be the D (5 bases). Germline V gene lookup returns CDR1 MNHEY and CDR2 SVGAGI. The CDR3 runs 14 residues. Deletions cut 5 bases from V and 13 bases from J, with 18 bases between. DNA of the CDR3: TGTGCCAGCAGTCTCCGGGACCGACGATCGCCCCTCCACTTT. It is translated as CASSLRDRRSPLHF.

This clone was seen just once. The rearrangement uses TRBV4-1 and TRBJ2-1; no reliable D call. This CDR3 comprises 14 residues. From germline, CDR1 is MGHRA and CDR2 YSYEKL. The V end was cut by 0 bases, the J end by 7 bases, with 10 bases between. CDR3 loop: CASSQDLSANEQFF. CDR3 DNA: TGCGCCAGCAGCCAAGATCTGTCGGCGAATGAGCAGTTCTTC.

The rearrangement joins TRBV5-4 to TRBJ2-1, with D possibly matching TRBD1 (6 bases). Looked up from germline, CDR1 is SGHNT and CDR2 is YYREEE (reference sequence). The ends were cut back, 4 bases at V and 5 bases at J, with 16 bases in the middle. This CDR3 comprises 15 residues. The CDR3: CASSPTGTPNNEQFF. The CDR3 nucleotides are TGTGCCAGCAGCCCTACCGGGACACCGAACAATGAGCAGTTCTTC.

The chain combines TRBV5-4 with TRBJ1-2, with 7 bases fitting TRBD1. V shed 4 bases, J shed 4 bases, and the junction held 10 bases outside the gene matches. This CDR3 region has 15 residues. Germline lookup yields CDR1 SGHNT and CDR2 YYREEE (reference sequence). The CDR3 DNA is TGTGCCAGCAGCCCGAGGGACAGAACCTTCTATGGCTACACCTTC. It yields the protein CASSPRDRTFYGYTF.